These 8 T cell receptor beta chains were all obtained from the same sample, sequenced in a study of liver allograft versus peripheral blood T cells. Study in general: A comparison was made between T cell receptor repertoires in transplanted livers and those in recipients' peripheral blood.

Each CDR3 protein gets one entry after TCRdb re-called the reads with MiXCR. The profile covers fewer than 1,500 distinct CDR3 sequences, with 13% appearing a single time and about 7.8% taken by the ten largest. The receptor set was obtained from a human patient who had a liver transplant. The graft donor may account for some of the T cells.

Concerning this clonotype itself: The likely explanation is a read error, given a far larger clone one base away. V is TRBV6-2 or TRBV6-3 and J is TRBJ2-7; unclear D gene. Germline CDR1 is MNHEY and CDR2 is SVGEGT. The CDR3 length is 14 residues. Trimming pared 2 bases from V and 7 bases from J, leaving 15 bases between. The CDR3 loop is CASSYDPAYNEQYF. Written as DNA, the CDR3 is TGTGCCAGCAGTTACGACCCCGCCTACAATGAGCAGTACTTC.

Within the sample, this clonotype is large (0.1 to 1%). The J gene is TRBJ1-4, the V gene TRBV7-9; no reliable D call. This CDR3 is built from 13 residues. Germline loops: CDR1 SEHNR, CDR2 FQNEAQ (reference sequence). The V and J ends lost 5 bases and 8 bases respectively, with 12 bases between them. The CDR3 sequence is CASSRADGEKLFF. Here the CDR3 DNA reads TGTGCCAGCAGCCGGGCGGATGGGGAAAAACTGTTTTTT.

This clonotype counts as medium-sized. The chain links TRBV5-4 to TRBJ2-1; 9 bases fit TRBD2. The germline V gene has CDR1 SGHNT and CDR2 YYREEE (reference sequence). The CDR3 covers 19 residues. The V and J ends lost 4 bases and 6 bases, in that order; junction bases with no gene match: 20. In DNA, the CDR3 is TGTGCCAGCAGCCGAGGCGGCGGGGGTGGTAGCGGGAGTTCCAATGAGCAGTTCTTC. This encodes CASSRGGGGGSGSSNEQFF.

This chain links TRBV6-2 or TRBV6-3 with TRBJ1-2, with 8 bases matching TRBD1. The V gene's germline CDR1 is MNHEY and CDR2 SVGEGT. The CDR3 spans 18 residues. Unmatched junction bases numbered 13, after V lost 2 bases and J lost 2 bases. CDR3 nucleotides: TGTGCCAGCAGTTACGGCCCCCGACAGGGGTTAGCGAACTATGGCTACACCTTC. Amino acids: CASSYGPRQGLANYGYTF.

This clonotype appeared a few times. This chain connects TRBV20-1 to TRBJ2-7; no clear D. Trimming pared 4 bases from V and 4 bases from J, leaving 11 bases between. CDR3 size: 12 residues. CDR1 and CDR2 from the germline V gene are DFQATT and SNEGSKA (reference sequence). The CDR3 reads CSAKEPSYEQYF. The CDR3 coding sequence is TGCAGTGCTAAGGAACCGAGTTACGAGCAGTACTTC.

This clonotype qualifies as large. The chain carries TRBV6-5 and TRBJ1-6; tentatively, D is TRBD1 (5 bases). The CDR3 has 13 amino acids. V gave up 11 bases and J gave up 6 bases, with 14 bases separating them. Looked up from germline, CDR1 is MNHEY and CDR2 is SVGAGI. CDR3: CASGGFGNSPLHF. CDR3 nucleotides: TGTGCCTCCGGGGGGTTCGGTAATTCACCCCTCCACTTT.

By its share, this clonotype is large (0.1 to 1%). The V call is TRBV5-6, the J call TRBJ1-1, with D perhaps matching TRBD1 (6 bases). V lost 6 bases, J lost 1 base, and 16 bases lay in between. This CDR3 contains 15 residues. The germline V gene encodes CDR1 SGHDT and CDR2 YYEEEE. Written as DNA, the CDR3 is TGTGCCAGCACCCCGGTGGGGGCCCCGAACACTGAAGCTTTCTTT. Translating gives CASTPVGAPNTEAFF.

On this clonotype: Only one base separates this from a far larger clonotype, so it likely reflects a read error. The V and J genes are TRBV6-1 and TRBJ1-1, with 7 bases that match TRBD1. The CDR3 runs 12 residues. Germline V lookup: CDR1 MNHNS, CDR2 SASEGT. The trim removed 8 bases at V and 10 bases at J, leaving 10 bases unmatched. CDR3 DNA: TGTGCCAGCCGGGGAGGGGGCGCAGGAGCTTTCTTT. Encoded protein: CASRGGGAGAFF.